A single T cell receptor (beta chain) is shown here with its context. The protocol was immunoSEQ multiplex PCR, while the TCRdb copy is restricted to in-frame clones and leaves out a portion. The sample consists of some 120,000 clones, more than 85% of them appearing once. The CDR3 has 13 residues. CDR1 and CDR2 (germline): MRHNA, SNTAGT. J lost 4 bases, V lost 3 bases, and 1 base had no gene match. This specimen belongs to a study of T cell changes during pregnancy in multiple sclerosis. Sequenced here: peripheral blood, sampled in the third trimester of pregnancy. This TCR was sampled from a female donor with multiple sclerosis, enrolled in a pregnancy study. The chain couples TRBV6-4 to TRBJ1-1, with 8 bases identical to TRBD1. The CDR3, as DNA: TGTGCCAGCAGTGATGGACAGGGCACTGAAGCTTTCTTT. Encoded protein: CASSDGQGTEAFF.